One T cell receptor beta chain is described in this entry. This sample is drawn from a study of T cell changes during pregnancy in multiple sclerosis. The ends were cut back, 5 bases at V and 4 bases at J, with 12 bases in the middle. Germline CDR1 reads SGHVS; CDR2 reads FQNEAQ. The CDR3 is 14 amino acids. TCRdb keeps only in-frame clones here, not all; method: immunoSEQ multiplex PCR. This sample yields 100,000 or so clones, of which more than 85% are seen a single time; less than 4% belongs to the top ten. The receptor was isolated from a female donor with multiple sclerosis, enrolled in a pregnancy study. The specimen was peripheral blood, collected after pregnancy. The V and J genes are TRBV7-8 and TRBJ2-1; D call uncertain. The DNA of the CDR3 is TGTGCCAGCAGCGTAGTTGGGCAATACAATGAGCAGTTCTTC. As protein: CASSVVGQYNEQFF.